This T cell receptor (beta chain) was profiled in a study of shared clonotypes between healthy human individuals. The study enrolled healthy HIV-negative adults without recent acute infections or vaccinations as donors. The CDR3 is 18 residues long. The V end lost 2 bases, the J end lost 5 bases, and 24 bases lay between the germline ends. CDR1 KGHSH and CDR2 LQKENI come from the germline V gene. For this clone: What it binds is unknown.

Assay execution proceeded at the deep level. Clones were read by immunoSEQ multiplex PCR, and TCRdb kept only the in-frame ones, dropping some. The sample shows over 950,000 clones, approximately 77% of them seen only once. Findings of the study overall: Larger estimated richness was generally recorded for naive subsets relative to memory subsets.

Sequenced input: memory CD4+ T cells from PBMCs. Stated subset: CD45RA-negative fraction. V gene TRBV18 combines with J gene TRBJ1-2; possibly TRBD1 for D (5 bases). This receptor was obtained from a man between 18 and 35 years old in good health. Some clones in this sample may be carry-over from other donors' samples. The CDR3, as DNA: TGTGCCAGCTCACCAGGATTCAGCGGGGCCGCCTCCCCTTATGGCTACACCTTC. Its protein product is CASSPGFSGAASPYGYTF.